The T cell receptor beta chain under discussion was sequenced for a study of blood T cell repertoires in COVID-19 (dated by TCRdb to about 2020). General notes on the study: Samples covering the acute and convalescent phases of COVID-19 were provided by collaborators in the United States, Italy and Spain. The material from the prospective study consisted of cDNA or gDNA derived from T cells, B-cell-depleted T cells, or PBMCs. The dataset comprised deeply sampled blood TCRbeta repertoires from subjects exposed to, actively infected with, or recovered from COVID-19. The repertoires were released in a freely available public database meant as a resource for research on the immune response to SARS-CoV-2. The samples were drawn from the first 160 participants of the ongoing ImmuneRACE study and from some 1,300 subjects provided by 6 global collaborators. Nearly every sample came with metadata listing a de-identified subject ID, COVID-19 status, age in years and sex. HLA class I and class II types, where available, came from metadata supplied by the sample provider rather than from assay-based typing.

Counted from cysteine to phenylalanine, this CDR3 has 15 amino acids. The read is trimmed to its CDR3 DNA, 45 bases read in frame from base 1. V and J lose 1 base and 11 bases, and a span of 20 bases separates them. For CDR1 and CDR2, the germline V gene lists MNHNS and SASEGT. One collaborating source in Seattle enrolled patients while the patients were actively infected and followed the patients over time throughout the course of disease. The collaborating institutions used their own protocols to collect whole blood in K2EDTA tubes. For TCRbeta analysis, collaborators shipped samples in one of three forms: frozen whole blood, isolated PBMCs, or DNA extracted from either of those sample types. TCRbeta CDR3 regions were amplified from genomic DNA by means of the immunoSEQ Assay, a bias-controlled multiplex PCR. Per the original workflow: Nucleated cell counts per sample were estimated from amplification of reference gene primers within the assay. To quantify the absolute abundance of each unique TCRbeta CDR3 rearrangement, sequence reads were collapsed and filtered. Productive Simpson clonality was computed per sample as the square root of Simpson's diversity index over productive rearrangements. Imported from immuneACCESS, the table was reduced by TCRdb to in-frame sequences with V and J called. These copies leave out some clones; in studies compared against another copy, an unresolved V gene accounts for under half, and the cause of the remainder is not known. Clonal size and the V and J genes are those of that table, whereas D and trimming came from the DNA. Here the sample has 250,000 to 350,000 clones; 85% to 90% occur a single time. Roughly 5.9% of the sample comes from the top ten.

With respect to this clone: Its target antigen remains unknown. No base-level quality is on record; no much larger clone is a single base apart.

General findings and caveats noted by the study authors: How much clinical and demographic metadata was included differed by source and by participant, and the metadata was provided uncurated.

The V and J segments used are TRBV6-1 and TRBJ1-2; the D segment cannot be called with confidence. Sequencing was done on a sample of peripheral blood. The sequence derives from a woman aged 45-60 years with COVID-19, enrolled during active disease. The CDR3 amino acid sequence is: CASSEGLVTSSRYTF. In nucleotide form, the sequence is TGTGCCAGCAGTGAAGGACTGGTAACCTCGAGCCGGTACACCTTC.